The source of this TCR beta chain is a study of beta chain features in type 1 diabetes. This clone was picked up a small number of times. Expressed TCRB transcripts were sequenced, since all the RNA that had been isolated was reverse transcribed. This table comes from immunoSEQ multiplex PCR, and its TCRdb copy is limited to in-frame clones, with some not included. The sample has 400,000 to 600,000 clones; 30% are singletons. This CDR3 comprises 16 residues. V gave up 3 bases and J gave up 5 bases; unmatched junction bases: 12. The V gene's germline CDR1 is SGDLS and CDR2 YYNGEE. This receptor was obtained from a man aged 18-30 years in good health. The gene calls are TRBV9 and TRBJ2-7, with 9 bases identical to TRBD2. Sample: naive CD4+ T cells from blood. The CDR3 DNA reads TGTGCCAGCAGCGACCGACGTAGGACTAGCGCGGACGAGCAGTACTTC. Translated, it gives CASSDRRRTSADEQYF.